The TCR beta chain described here comes from a study of cytomegalovirus exposure and HLA in healthy donors. On this clone itself: What it recognizes is unknown.

Profiling relied on immunoSEQ multiplex PCR, and the TCRdb table lists in-frame clones only, not all of them. The repertoire holds 150,000 to 200,000 clones, with about 83% as singletons. Study conclusions and caveats: The authors enumerated some 170 TCR beta chains as linked to cytomegalovirus. There were a few CMV-associated chains whose specificity for CMV antigens was confirmed in vitro. Most TCR sequences were rare, but some public TCRs occurred in many donors. The TCR clusters that emerged in the first cohort tended, a later analysis found, to co-occur in the 120 or so validation repertoires.

CDR1 SGHKS and CDR2 YYEKEE come from the germline V gene (reference sequence). The CDR3 extends over 16 amino acids. Losses at the gene ends were 0 bases for V and 3 bases for J; bases not matched to a gene: 9. The sequenced material came from PBMCs. This chain links TRBV5-5 with TRBJ2-7; TRBD1 agrees at 7 bases. This TCR was sampled from a woman aged 30 to 39 in good health and CMV-seronegative. CDR3 protein: CASSLVGQVVIYEQYF. The CDR3 nucleotides read TGTGCCAGCAGCTTGGTTGGACAGGTCGTCATCTACGAGCAGTACTTC.